The T cell receptor (beta chain) described here comes from a study of radiotherapy plus CTLA-4 blockade in lung cancer. A note on this clone: As yet, its antigen is unknown.

Profiled with immunoSEQ multiplex PCR; TCRdb holds only in-frame clones, not every one. The sample includes about 28,000 clones, around 80% seen only once; the top ten take over 15%. Whole-study findings and limits: Expansion of tumor-derived TCR clones was observed in blood after radiotherapy plus ipilimumab.

V dropped 6 bases and J dropped 5; count of bases not matched to a gene: 4. The CDR3 spans 13 residues. CDR1 and CDR2 from the germline V gene are MNHEY and SMNVEV (reference sequence). This sequence originates from a human donor with non-small cell lung cancer that progressed on radiotherapy plus ipilimumab. Source: peripheral blood, taken from a patient treated with radiotherapy plus ipilimumab. This chain links TRBV27 with TRBJ1-5; 7 bases agree with TRBD1. The CDR3 nucleotides are TGTGCCAGCAGCCTTACAGGGGATCAGCCCCAGCATTTT. It yields the protein CASSLTGDQPQHF.